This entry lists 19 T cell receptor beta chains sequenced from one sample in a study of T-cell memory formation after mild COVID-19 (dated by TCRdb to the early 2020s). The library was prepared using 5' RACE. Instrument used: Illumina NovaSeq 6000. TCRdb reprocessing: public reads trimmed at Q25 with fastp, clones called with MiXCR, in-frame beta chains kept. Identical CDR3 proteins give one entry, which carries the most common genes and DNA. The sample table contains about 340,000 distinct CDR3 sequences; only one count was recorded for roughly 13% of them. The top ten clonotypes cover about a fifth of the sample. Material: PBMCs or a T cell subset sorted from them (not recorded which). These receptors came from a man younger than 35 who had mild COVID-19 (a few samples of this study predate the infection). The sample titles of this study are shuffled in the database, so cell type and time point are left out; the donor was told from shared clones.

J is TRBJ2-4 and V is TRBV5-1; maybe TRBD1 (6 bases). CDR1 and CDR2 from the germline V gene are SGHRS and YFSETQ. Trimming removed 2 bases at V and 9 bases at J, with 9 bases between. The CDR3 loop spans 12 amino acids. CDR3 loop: CASSFAGAIQYF. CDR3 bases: TGCGCCAGCAGCTTCGCAGGGGCCATTCAGTACTTC.

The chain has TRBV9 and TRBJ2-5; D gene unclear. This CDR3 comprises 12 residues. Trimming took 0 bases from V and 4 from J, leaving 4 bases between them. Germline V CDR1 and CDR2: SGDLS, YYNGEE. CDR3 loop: CASSVATETQYF. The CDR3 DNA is TGTGCCAGCAGCGTAGCAACAGAGACCCAGTACTTC.

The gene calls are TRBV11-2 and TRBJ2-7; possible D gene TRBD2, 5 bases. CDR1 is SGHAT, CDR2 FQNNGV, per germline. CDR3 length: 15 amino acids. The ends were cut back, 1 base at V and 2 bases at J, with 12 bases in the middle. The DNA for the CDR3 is TGTGCCAGCAGCTTAGTCTCGGGATCGGCCTACGAGCAGTACGTC. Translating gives CASSLVSGSAYEQYV.

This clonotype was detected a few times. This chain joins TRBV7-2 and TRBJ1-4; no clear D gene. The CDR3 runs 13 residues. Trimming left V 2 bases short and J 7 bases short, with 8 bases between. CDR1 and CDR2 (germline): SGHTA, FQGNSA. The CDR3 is CASSLRSSEKLFF. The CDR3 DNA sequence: TGTGCCAGCAGCTTACGGTCGAGTGAAAAACTGTTTTTT.

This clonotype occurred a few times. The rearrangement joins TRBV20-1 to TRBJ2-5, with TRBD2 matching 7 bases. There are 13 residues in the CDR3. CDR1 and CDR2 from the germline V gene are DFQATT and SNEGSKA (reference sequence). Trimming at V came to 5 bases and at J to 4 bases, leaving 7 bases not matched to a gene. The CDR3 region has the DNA TGCAGTGCTCGGACTAGTTGGGGAGAGACCCAGTACTTC. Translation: CSARTSWGETQYF.

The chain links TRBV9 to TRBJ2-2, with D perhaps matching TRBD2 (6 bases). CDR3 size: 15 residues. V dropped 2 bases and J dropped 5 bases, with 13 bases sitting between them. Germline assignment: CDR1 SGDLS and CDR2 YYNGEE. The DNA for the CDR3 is TGTGCCAGCAGCGTTATGGGACTTAGAACCGGGGAGCTGTTTTTT. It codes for CASSVMGLRTGELFF. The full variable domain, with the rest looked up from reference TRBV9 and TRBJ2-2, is DSGVTQTPKHLITATGQRVTLRCSPRSGDLSVYWYQQSLDQGLQFLIQYYNGEERAKGNILERFSAQQFPDLHSELNLSSLELGDSALYFCASSVMGLRTGELFFGEGSRLTVL.

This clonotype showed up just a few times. CDR3 loop: CASSRLAGMMETQYF. The CDR3 nucleotides are TGTGCCAGCAGTAGACTAGCGGGGATGATGGAGACCCAGTACTTC. J is TRBJ2-5 and V is TRBV7-3, with 11 bases matching TRBD2. With 6 bases clipped from V and 5 bases from J, the junction kept 8 bases outside the gene matches. The CDR3 runs 15 residues. Germline assignment: CDR1 SGHTA and CDR2 FQGTGA.

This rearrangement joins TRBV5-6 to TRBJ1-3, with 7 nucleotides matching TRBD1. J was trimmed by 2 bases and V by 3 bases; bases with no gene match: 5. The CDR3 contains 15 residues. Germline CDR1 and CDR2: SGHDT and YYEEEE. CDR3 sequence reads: CASSWKDRTGNTIYF. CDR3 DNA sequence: TGTGCCAGCAGCTGGAAGGACAGGACTGGAAACACCATATATTTT.

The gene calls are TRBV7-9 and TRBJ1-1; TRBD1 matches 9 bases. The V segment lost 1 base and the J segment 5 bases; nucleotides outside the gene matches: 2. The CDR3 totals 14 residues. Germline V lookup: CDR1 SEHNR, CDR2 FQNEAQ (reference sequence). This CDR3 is CASSLVQGATEAFF. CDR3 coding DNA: TGTGCCAGCAGCTTAGTACAGGGGGCGACTGAAGCTTTCTTT.

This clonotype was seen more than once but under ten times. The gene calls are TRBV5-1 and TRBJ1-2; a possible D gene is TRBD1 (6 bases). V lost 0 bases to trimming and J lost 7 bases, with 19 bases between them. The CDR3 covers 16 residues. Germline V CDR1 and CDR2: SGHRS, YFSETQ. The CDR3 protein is CASSLVAGAARGGYTF. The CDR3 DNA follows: TGCGCCAGCAGCTTGGTTGCGGGGGCCGCAAGAGGTGGCTACACCTTC.

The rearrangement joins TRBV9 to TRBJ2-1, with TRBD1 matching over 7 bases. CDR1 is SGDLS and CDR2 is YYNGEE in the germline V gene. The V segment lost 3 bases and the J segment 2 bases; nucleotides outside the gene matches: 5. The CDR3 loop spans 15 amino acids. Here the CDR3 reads CASSEQGITYNEQFF. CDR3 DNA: TGTGCCAGCAGCGAACAGGGGATAACCTACAATGAGCAGTTCTTC.

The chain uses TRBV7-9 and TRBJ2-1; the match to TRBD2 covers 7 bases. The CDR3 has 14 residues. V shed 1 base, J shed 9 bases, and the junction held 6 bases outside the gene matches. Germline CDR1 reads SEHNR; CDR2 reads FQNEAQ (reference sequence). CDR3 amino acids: CASSLERGRTEQFF. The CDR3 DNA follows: TGTGCCAGCAGCTTAGAGCGGGGACGTACTGAGCAGTTCTTC.

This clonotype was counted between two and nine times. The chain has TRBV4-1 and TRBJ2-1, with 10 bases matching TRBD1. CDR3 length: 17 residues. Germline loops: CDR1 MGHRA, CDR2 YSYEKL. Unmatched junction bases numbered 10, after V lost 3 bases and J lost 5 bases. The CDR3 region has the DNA TGCGCCAGCAGCCATCCGGGACAGGGGAGGGAGAACAATGAGCAGTTCTTC. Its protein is CASSHPGQGRENNEQFF.

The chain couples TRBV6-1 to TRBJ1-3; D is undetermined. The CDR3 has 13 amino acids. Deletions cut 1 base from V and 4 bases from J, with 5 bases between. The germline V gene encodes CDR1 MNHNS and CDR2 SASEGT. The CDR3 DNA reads TGTGCCAGCAGTGAAGATGGCGGAAACACCATATATTTT. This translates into CASSEDGGNTIYF.

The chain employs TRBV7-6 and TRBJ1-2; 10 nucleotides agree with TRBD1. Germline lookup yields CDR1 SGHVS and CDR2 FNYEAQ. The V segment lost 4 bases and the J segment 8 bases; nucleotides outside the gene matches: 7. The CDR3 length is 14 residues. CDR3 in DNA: TGTGCCAGCAGCTCCGGGACAGGGGATTGGGGCTACACCTTC. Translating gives CASSSGTGDWGYTF.

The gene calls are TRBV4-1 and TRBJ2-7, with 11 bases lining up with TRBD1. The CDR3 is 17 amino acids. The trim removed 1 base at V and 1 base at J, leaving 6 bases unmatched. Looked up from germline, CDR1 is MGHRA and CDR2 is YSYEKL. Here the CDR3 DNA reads TGCGCCAGCAGCCAAGTACCCGGGACAGGGGGATCCTACGAGCAGTACTTC. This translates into CASSQVPGTGGSYEQYF.

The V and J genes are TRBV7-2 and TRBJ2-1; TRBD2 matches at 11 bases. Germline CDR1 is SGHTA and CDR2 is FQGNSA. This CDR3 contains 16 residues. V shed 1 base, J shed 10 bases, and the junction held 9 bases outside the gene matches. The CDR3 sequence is CASSLVGSGGASEQFF. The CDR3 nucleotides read TGTGCCAGCAGCTTAGTGGGTAGCGGGGGGGCGTCGGAGCAGTTCTTC.

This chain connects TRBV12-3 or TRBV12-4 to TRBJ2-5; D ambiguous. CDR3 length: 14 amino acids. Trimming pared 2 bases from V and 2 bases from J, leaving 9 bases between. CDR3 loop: CASSLWAAQETQYF. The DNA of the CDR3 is TGTGCCAGCAGTTTATGGGCAGCTCAAGAGACCCAGTACTTC.

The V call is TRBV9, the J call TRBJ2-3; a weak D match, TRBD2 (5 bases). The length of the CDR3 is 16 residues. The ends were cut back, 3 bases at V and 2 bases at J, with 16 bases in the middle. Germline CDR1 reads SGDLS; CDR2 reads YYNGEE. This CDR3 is CASSAPKAEITDTQYF. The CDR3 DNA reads TGTGCCAGCAGCGCCCCGAAAGCGGAGATCACAGATACGCAGTATTTT.